This T cell receptor beta chain was identified in a study of blood T cell repertoires in COVID-19. Between the trimmed V and J ends, which lost 8 bases and 0 bases, there was a span of 16 bases. The CDR3 runs 16 residues. Germline V lookup: CDR1 SNHLY, CDR2 FYNNEI. This table comes from immunoSEQ multiplex PCR, and its TCRdb copy is limited to in-frame clones, with some not included. Of hundreds of thousands of clones listed, about 85% are singletons. Residents of over 20 US areas, aged about 18 to 95 years, made up the participants. Clinical histories supplied by participants themselves formed the basis of cohort assignment. The study counted Cohort 3 donors as recovered given two negative PCRs, clearance, or symptom resolution.

The receptor comes from a woman aged 60 to 75 who had recovered from COVID-19. The sample taken for sequencing was PBMCs or T cells enriched from blood (not recorded which). The rearrangement links TRBV2 to TRBJ1-4; possibly TRBD1 for D (5 bases). The CDR3 loop reads CASDRGASATNEKLFF. CDR3 DNA: TGTGCCAGCGATAGGGGCGCCTCTGCAACTAATGAAAAACTGTTTTTT.